The 31 T cell receptor beta chains listed next were all sequenced from one sample in a study of T cell responses to AZD1222 COVID-19 vaccine. Sequencing was performed with immunoSEQ multiplex PCR; in TCRdb, only in-frame clones are kept and a portion is missing. The repertoire holds about 88,000 clones, around 91% seen once, with roughly 5% in the top ten. The specimen was peripheral blood, collected on day 0 of MenACWY control vaccination. Receptor source: an adult in good health.

The V gene is TRBV5-5, the J gene TRBJ2-5, with 10 bases matching TRBD1. J lost 3 bases, V lost 3 bases, and 8 bases had no gene match. The CDR3 has 16 amino acids. Germline loops: CDR1 SGHKS, CDR2 YYEKEE (reference sequence). In DNA form, the CDR3 reads TGTGCCAGCAGCTCCCGGGACAGGGGTTTAGAAGAGACCCAGTACTTC. Translation gives CASSSRDRGLEETQYF. Supplemented by reference TRBV5-5 and TRBJ2-5, the full variable domain reads DAGVTQSPTHLIKTRGQQVTLRCSPISGHKSVSWYQQVLGQGPQFIFQYYEKEERGRGNFPDRFSARQFPNYSSELNVNALLLGDSALYLCASSSRDRGLEETQYFGPGTRLLVL.

This chain joins TRBV6-2 or TRBV6-3 and TRBJ1-4, with TRBD1 matching over 8 bases. Looked up from germline, CDR1 is MNHEY and CDR2 is SVGEGT. J was trimmed by 7 bases and V by 0 bases; bases with no gene match: 4. This CDR3 is 15 amino acids long. The CDR3 spells CASSYSAGGSEKLFF. The DNA for the CDR3 is TGTGCCAGCAGTTACTCGGCAGGGGGCTCTGAAAAACTGTTTTTT.

The chain joins TRBV10-3 to TRBJ1-2, with 8 bases aligning to TRBD1. The CDR3 sequence is 13 residues long. From germline, CDR1 is ENHRY and CDR2 SYGVKD. The junction had 5 bases not matched to a gene; V was cut back by 6 bases and J by 5 bases. Here the CDR3 reads CAIREQGGYGYTF. CDR3 DNA: TGTGCCATCAGGGAACAGGGGGGGTATGGCTACACCTTC.

The chain recombines TRBV14 with TRBJ1-6; tentatively, D is TRBD1 (6 bases). Germline values: CDR1 SGHDN, CDR2 FVKESK. The CDR3 totals 15 residues. V shed 1 base and J shed 9 bases, with 13 bases lying between them. DNA of the CDR3: TGTGCCAGCAGCCAAGTCCGGGGGCGCGGTTCACCCCTCCACTTT. It translates to CASSQVRGRGSPLHF.

The rearrangement uses TRBV9 and TRBJ1-6; D is undetermined. The CDR3 sequence is 15 residues long. The germline V gene has CDR1 SGDLS and CDR2 YYNGEE. The ends were cut back, 0 bases at V and 9 bases at J, with 13 bases in the middle. The CDR3 nucleotides read TGTGCCAGCAGCGTAGTCCCGGACCCAACTTCACCCCTCCACTTT. Its protein product is CASSVVPDPTSPLHF.

V is TRBV6-5 and J is TRBJ1-5; tentatively, D is TRBD1 (5 bases). The V gene lost 6 bases and the J gene lost 1 base, with 13 bases spanning the gap. CDR3 length: 15 residues. Germline V gene data show CDR1 as MNHEY and CDR2 as SVGAGI. The CDR3 loop is CASSLLRDSNQPQHF. The CDR3 DNA reads as TGTGCCAGCAGCTTACTCCGGGACAGCAATCAGCCCCAGCATTTT.

This chain links TRBV5-6 with TRBJ2-1; D not resolved. The CDR3 runs to 15 residues. V was pared by 5 bases and J by 6 bases, with 18 bases between. Germline V gene sequence: CDR1 SGHDT, CDR2 YYEEEE. CDR3 sequence: CASSPTGRKFNEQFF. The CDR3 DNA reads TGTGCCAGCAGTCCGACCGGCCGTAAGTTCAATGAGCAGTTCTTC. Complete variable domain (other parts from reference TRBV5-6 and TRBJ2-1): DAGVTQSPTHLIKTRGQQVTLRCSPKSGHDTVSWYQQALGQGPQFIFQYYEEEERQRGNFPDRFSGHQFPNYSSELNVNALLLGDSALYLCASSPTGRKFNEQFFGPGTRLTVL.

The chain links TRBV27 to TRBJ1-1, with TRBD1 matching 7 bases. V lost 5 bases to trimming and J lost 0 bases; unmatched junction nucleotides: 3. The CDR3 contains 14 residues. Germline V gene lookup returns CDR1 MNHEY and CDR2 SMNVEV (reference sequence). In nucleotides, the CDR3 is TGTGCCAGCAGTCCTACAGGGGTGAACACTGAAGCTTTCTTT. Protein product: CASSPTGVNTEAFF.

The chain combines TRBV27 with TRBJ1-3; no clear D gene. V dropped 2 bases and J dropped 2 bases, with 16 bases sitting between them. The CDR3 sequence is 17 residues long. The germline gives CDR1 MNHEY, CDR2 SMNVEV (reference sequence). The CDR3 nucleotides read TGTGCCAGCAGTTTAAGGAGGACCCCGGGCGCTGGAAACACCATATATTTT. Encoded protein: CASSLRRTPGAGNTIYF.

The V and J genes are TRBV19 and TRBJ2-7; 13 bases match TRBD2. Looked up from germline, CDR1 is LNHDA and CDR2 is SQIVND (reference sequence). The V gene end was trimmed by 5 bases and the J gene end by 4 bases; junction bases not matched to a gene: 5. This CDR3 has 15 residues. The CDR3 DNA sequence: TGTGCCAGTAGTGTCGGACTAGCGGGAGCGTACGAGCAGTACTTC. This gives the protein CASSVGLAGAYEQYF. The full variable domain, rest sourced from reference TRBV19 and TRBJ2-7, is DGGITQSPKYLFRKEGQNVTLSCEQNLNHDAMYWYRQDPGQGLRLIYYSQIVNDFQKGDIAEGYSVSREKKESFPLTVTSAQKNPTAFYLCASSVGLAGAYEQYFGPGTRLTVT.

The chain recombines TRBV27 with TRBJ2-3; 8 bases match TRBD2. Germline V lookup: CDR1 MNHEY, CDR2 SMNVEV (reference sequence). This CDR3 region has 17 residues. With 5 bases clipped from V and 2 bases from J, the junction kept 12 bases outside the gene matches. The CDR3 is CASSLTPGGSDTDTQYF. The CDR3 DNA reads TGTGCCAGCAGTCTTACCCCGGGGGGGTCAGACACAGATACGCAGTATTTT.

J is TRBJ1-1 and V is TRBV2; the match to TRBD1 covers 12 bases. Germline loops: CDR1 SNHLY, CDR2 FYNNEI. The junction had 7 bases not matched to a gene; V was cut back by 11 bases and J by 3 bases. The CDR3 has 14 residues. CDR3 sequence reads: CAGPGQGAYTEAFF. CDR3 DNA: TGTGCCGGACCGGGACAGGGGGCCTACACTGAAGCTTTCTTT.

The chain uses TRBV25-1 and TRBJ2-7; D is possibly TRBD1 (6 bases). Trimming removed 2 bases at V and 2 bases at J, with 10 bases between. Germline values: CDR1 MGHDK, CDR2 SYGVNS. The CDR3 spans 14 residues. CDR3 sequence: CASSEPTGTYEQYF. The DNA of the CDR3 is TGTGCCAGCAGTGAACCGACAGGAACCTACGAGCAGTACTTC.

This rearrangement joins TRBV10-3 to TRBJ1-1; a weak D match, TRBD1 (6 bases). CDR1 and CDR2 from the germline V gene are ENHRY and SYGVKD. V lost 9 bases and J lost 5, with 7 bases in between. The CDR3 covers 10 residues. Here the CDR3 DNA reads TGTGCCATAGGGGGGACTGAAGCTTTCTTT. Translation: CAIGGTEAFF.

CDR3 region: CASSSPQGIANYGYTF. The CDR3 bases are TGTGCCAGTAGTTCTCCTCAGGGGATCGCTAACTATGGCTACACCTTC. The genes are TRBV19 and TRBJ1-2; possible D gene TRBD1, 6 bases. The CDR3 has 16 residues. Germline values: CDR1 LNHDA, CDR2 SQIVND (reference sequence). V lost 5 bases, J lost 0 bases, and 16 bases lay in between.

The table lists this clone with a count of one. V gene TRBV5-8 combines with J gene TRBJ1-3, with D tentatively TRBD1 (5 bases). Germline CDR1 SGHTS, CDR2 YDEGEE. The CDR3 spans 15 residues. Trimming shortened V by 1 base and J by 2 bases, and 10 bases separated the two germline ends. The CDR3 loop reads CASSLSRATGNTIYF. The CDR3 DNA reads as TGTGCCAGCAGCTTGAGCAGGGCTACTGGAAACACCATATATTTT.

This clone was seen just once. This chain's CDR3 is CASSLGTGITEAFF. The CDR3 nucleotides read TGTGCCAGCAGCTTAGGGACAGGGATCACTGAAGCTTTCTTT. The chain combines TRBV7-9 with TRBJ1-1, with 8 nucleotides matching TRBD1. The CDR3 has 14 amino acids. Unmatched junction bases numbered 2, after V lost 1 base and J lost 4 bases. Germline V CDR1 and CDR2: SEHNR, FQNEAQ (reference sequence). Full variable domain (remainder filled in from reference TRBV7-9 and TRBJ1-1): DTGVSQNPRHKITKRGQNVTFRCDPISEHNRLYWYRQTLGQGPEFLTYFQNEAQLEKSRLLSDRFSAERPKGSFSTLEIQRTEQGDSAMYLCASSLGTGITEAFFGQGTRLTVV.

The chain couples TRBV28 to TRBJ2-3; 7 nucleotides line up with TRBD1. Trimming removed 7 bases from V and 1 base from J; junction bases left unmatched: 8. The germline V gene has CDR1 MDHEN and CDR2 SYDVKM. This CDR3 is built from 15 residues. The CDR3 loop is CASNLGGLRTDTQYF. The CDR3 nucleotides read TGTGCCAGCAACCTAGGGGGCCTCCGCACAGATACGCAGTATTTT.

The genes are TRBV7-2 and TRBJ1-1, with D unclear. The CDR3 consists of 15 residues. The V end was cut by 3 bases, the J end by 5 bases, with 16 bases between. Germline loops: CDR1 SGHTA, CDR2 FQGNSA. The CDR3 region has the DNA TGTGCCAGCAGCTTTAGAGGCGGCGCGGGGACTGAAGCTTTCTTT. Translated: CASSFRGGAGTEAFF.

This sequence joins TRBV5-1 and TRBJ2-5; 7 nucleotides line up with TRBD1. In germline, CDR1 is SGHRS, CDR2 YFSETQ. The CDR3 is 14 residues long. V trimming: 2 bases; J trimming: 4 bases; junction bases outside the gene matches: 5. CDR3: CASSLQGSGETQYF. In nucleotides, the CDR3 is TGCGCCAGCAGCTTACAGGGGAGCGGAGAGACCCAGTACTTC.

The V call is TRBV7-2, the J call TRBJ1-2; 10 bases agree with TRBD1. The CDR3 has 16 amino acids. The ends lost 5 bases at V and 2 bases at J; junction bases unmatched: 8. Germline CDR1 and CDR2: SGHTA and FQGNSA. In DNA, the CDR3 is TGTGCCAGCAGCGATCACCCGACAGGGGGCAACTATGGCTACACCTTC. Translation gives CASSDHPTGGNYGYTF.

The chain is built from TRBV19 and TRBJ2-5; D gene uncertain. The CDR3 totals 14 residues. Trimming stripped 4 bases from V and 2 bases from J, with 11 bases between. Germline lookup yields CDR1 LNHDA and CDR2 SQIVND (reference sequence). CDR3 protein: CASSTVPLQETQYF. In nucleotides, the CDR3 is TGTGCCAGTAGTACGGTACCTCTACAAGAGACCCAGTACTTC.

This chain links TRBV5-1 with TRBJ1-2; TRBD1 might be the D (5 bases). This CDR3 has 16 residues. Per the germline V gene, CDR1 is SGHRS and CDR2 is YFSETQ. The germline V and J ends were trimmed by 0 bases and 7 bases, with 19 bases remaining between them. The CDR3 protein is CASSLEGIPRARGYTF. The CDR3 DNA reads TGCGCCAGCAGCTTGGAGGGGATCCCACGGGCTCGTGGCTACACCTTC.

J is TRBJ2-7 and V is TRBV5-4; D assignment may be TRBD1 or TRBD2 (5 bases each). Germline CDR1 SGHNT, CDR2 YYREEE (reference sequence). This CDR3 contains 13 residues. V was trimmed by 2 bases and J by 5 bases, leaving 11 bases between them. As DNA, the CDR3 is TGTGCCAGCAGCTTCGTCAGGGACCACGAGCAGTACTTC. Protein: CASSFVRDHEQYF.

The chain combines TRBV6-1 with TRBJ2-5; a weak D match, TRBD2 (5 bases). Trimming shortened V by 0 bases and J by 0 bases, and 11 bases separated the two germline ends. This CDR3 spans 16 amino acids. From germline, CDR1 is MNHNS and CDR2 SASEGT. CDR3 residues: CASSEAAWENQETQYF. For the CDR3, the DNA is TGTGCCAGCAGTGAAGCGGCTTGGGAGAACCAAGAGACCCAGTACTTC.

This sequence joins TRBV6-5 and TRBJ2-7; 8 nucleotides align to TRBD2. The CDR3 is 13 amino acids. Germline lookup yields CDR1 MNHEY and CDR2 SVGAGI. The trim removed 8 bases at V and 3 bases at J, leaving 6 bases unmatched. The CDR3 protein is CASRLAINYEQYF. DNA of the CDR3: TGTGCCAGCCGACTAGCGATTAACTACGAGCAGTACTTC.

This sequence joins TRBV19 and TRBJ2-7; possibly TRBD1 or TRBD2 for D (5 bases each). The germline gives CDR1 LNHDA, CDR2 SQIVND (reference sequence). Between the trimmed V and J ends, which lost 4 bases and 2 bases, there was a span of 12 bases. This CDR3 spans 14 amino acids. The CDR3 DNA reads TGTGCCAGTAGTAGAGGGACGGATACCTACGAGCAGTACTTC. It codes for CASSRGTDTYEQYF.

This clone occurred once. The rearrangement links TRBV7-9 to TRBJ2-3; D not certain. V was pared by 1 base and J by 0 bases, with 5 bases between. Germline V CDR1 and CDR2: SEHNR, FQNEAQ (reference sequence). CDR3 length: 14 amino acids. The CDR3 bases are TGTGCCAGCAGCTTAGTTACTAGCACAGATACGCAGTATTTT. Its protein product is CASSLVTSTDTQYF.

V gene TRBV20-1 combines with J gene TRBJ2-5; D gene ambiguous. This CDR3 comprises 11 residues. Looked up from germline, CDR1 is DFQATT and CDR2 is SNEGSKA (reference sequence). V shed 5 bases and J shed 2 bases, with 6 bases lying between them. This chain's CDR3 is CSADPQETQYF. CDR3 nucleotides: TGCAGTGCTGACCCTCAAGAGACCCAGTACTTC.

The chain recombines TRBV7-9 with TRBJ1-3, with a tentative D call TRBD1 (5 bases). The V gene lost 3 bases and the J gene lost 1 base, with 10 bases spanning the gap. The V gene's germline CDR1 is SEHNR and CDR2 FQNEAQ (reference sequence). There are 15 residues in the CDR3. The CDR3, as DNA: TGTGCCAGCAGCTTTAGGGACCTTTCTGGAAACACCATATATTTT. Protein product: CASSFRDLSGNTIYF.

This rearrangement joins TRBV4-2 to TRBJ2-7; 11 bases match TRBD2. CDR3 length equals 17 residues. The V and J ends lost 3 bases and 3 bases, in that order; junction bases with no gene match: 10. The germline V gene encodes CDR1 LGHNA and CDR2 YNFKEQ. The CDR3 loop is CASSQGSGTSGGYEQYF. In DNA form, the CDR3 reads TGTGCCAGCAGCCAGGGTTCCGGGACTAGCGGAGGCTACGAGCAGTACTTC.